Below are 30 T cell receptor beta chains sequenced from a single sample in a study of OX40 agonist ivuxolimab in advanced cancers. The library was prepared using the immunoSEQ multiplex PCR assay. This is the immuneACCESS table as TCRdb keeps it, with only in-frame sequences that have V and J called. A part of the clones is gone; compared with another copy, unresolved V genes explain less than half, and the rest is unexplained. Within this sample are 20,000 to 30,000 clones, with 83% of them counted one time only. The ten largest account for less than 15% of the sample. Sample: CD4+ or CD8+ T cells sorted from blood, taken in a trial of the OX40 agonist ivuxolimab. The receptors shown here come from an adult with an advanced solid tumor such as melanoma, head and neck, liver or kidney cancer.

The chain links TRBV4-1 to TRBJ1-2; possibly TRBD1 for D (6 bases). Germline V CDR1 and CDR2: MGHRA, YSYEKL. V was shortened by 3 bases and J by 1 base, with 12 bases between the two germline ends. CDR3 length equals 15 residues. CDR3 DNA: TGCGCCAGCAGCCAGGGGGGGGCGGTTAACTATGGCTACACCTTC. Residues: CASSQGGAVNYGYTF.

This clone is a singleton in its sample. The gene calls are TRBV10-3 and TRBJ2-3, with 8 nucleotides matching TRBD2. Germline assignment: CDR1 ENHRY and CDR2 SYGVKD. V was clipped by 6 bases and J by 6 bases; unmatched bases: 11. The length of the CDR3 is 15 residues. In DNA form, the CDR3 reads TGTGCCATCAGGGGGGCGGCTAGCGGGTGGGATACGCAGTATTTT. Encoded protein: CAIRGAASGWDTQYF.

The rearrangement uses TRBV28 and TRBJ1-2; 10 nucleotides match TRBD1. V shed 6 bases, J shed 5 bases, and the junction held 6 bases outside the gene matches. This CDR3 is 14 amino acids long. Germline V gene sequence: CDR1 MDHEN, CDR2 SYDVKM. CDR3 DNA: TGTGCCAGCAGGAGGGACAGGGGTTGGTATGGCTACACCTTC. Its protein is CASRRDRGWYGYTF.

This chain connects TRBV27 to TRBJ2-7; D call uncertain. Germline V gene data show CDR1 as MNHEY and CDR2 as SMNVEV (reference sequence). This CDR3 region has 14 residues. Trimming took 0 bases from V and 2 from J, leaving 8 bases between them. The CDR3 DNA follows: TGTGCCAGCAGTTTATCTACCAGTACCTACGAGCAGTACTTC. Amino acids: CASSLSTSTYEQYF.

This clone appeared a few times. J is TRBJ2-3 and V is TRBV19, with D possibly matching TRBD2 (6 bases). V was trimmed by 5 bases and J by 6 bases, leaving 18 bases between them. This CDR3 is built from 15 residues. Germline V gene sequence: CDR1 LNHDA, CDR2 SQIVND (reference sequence). In DNA form, the CDR3 reads TGTGCCAGTAGTCCGGGACTGATGCTTCGGGATACGCAGTATTTT. This sequence encodes CASSPGLMLRDTQYF.

The chain carries TRBV4-1 and TRBJ1-5; D gene uncertain. The length of the CDR3 is 14 residues. Germline CDR1 and CDR2: MGHRA and YSYEKL. The V gene lost 3 bases and the J gene lost 0 bases, with 6 bases spanning the gap. In nucleotides, the CDR3 is TGCGCCAGCAGCCACAACCCTAGCAATCAGCCCCAGCATTTT. Protein product: CASSHNPSNQPQHF.

J is TRBJ2-7 and V is TRBV20-1; D remains ambiguous. CDR1 is DFQATT, CDR2 SNEGSKA, per germline (reference sequence). With 6 bases removed from V and 4 bases from J, the gap between germline ends came to 4 bases. The CDR3 runs to 9 residues. CDR3 protein: CSAGYEQYF. In nucleotides, the CDR3 is TGCAGTGCGGGGTACGAGCAGTACTTC.

The rearrangement links TRBV5-8 to TRBJ1-6, with D perhaps matching TRBD1 (5 bases). This CDR3 is 14 amino acids long. V lost 3 bases and J lost 7, with 11 bases in between. Germline-derived CDR1 and CDR2 are SGHTS and YDEGEE. CDR3 protein: CASSSRGRNSPLHF. The CDR3 DNA reads TGTGCCAGCAGCTCCCGGGGCCGAAATTCACCCCTCCACTTT.

This clone appeared a single time. This chain joins TRBV11-2 and TRBJ1-4, with D hard to call. The CDR3 totals 13 residues. Germline V gene lookup returns CDR1 SGHAT and CDR2 FQNNGV. V was trimmed by 1 base and J by 13 bases, leaving 13 bases between them. In DNA, the CDR3 is TGTGCCAGCAGCTTAGTTTCGGCCTCCCGACTGTTTTTT. Translating it yields CASSLVSASRLFF.

V and J are TRBV27 and TRBJ2-5; a weak D match, TRBD2 (6 bases). From germline, CDR1 is MNHEY and CDR2 SMNVEV (reference sequence). CDR3 length: 13 amino acids. The V end was cut by 10 bases, the J end by 5 bases, with 17 bases between. The CDR3 protein is CATPGGPQETQYF. The CDR3 DNA is TGTGCCACCCCCGGGGGACCTCAGGAGACCCAGTACTTC.

The chain is built from TRBV10-3 and TRBJ1-1, with TRBD1 matching over 8 bases. V was pared by 2 bases and J by 4 bases, with 9 bases of the junction left unmatched. CDR3 size: 16 residues. Germline assignment: CDR1 ENHRY and CDR2 SYGVKD. The CDR3 DNA reads TGTGCCATCAGTGAGGAGGCAGGGGGCGCGGGCACTGAAGCTTTCTTT. Its protein product is CAISEEAGGAGTEAFF.

The chain is built from TRBV18 and TRBJ2-5; D might be TRBD2 (7 bases). Germline assignment: CDR1 KGHSH and CDR2 LQKENI. The CDR3 runs 17 residues. V shed 1 base and J shed 2 bases, with 17 bases lying between them. The CDR3 DNA sequence: TGTGCCAGCTCACCACTAGAGGGGGGGCCCGTTCAAGAGACCCAGTACTTC. Its translation is CASSPLEGGPVQETQYF. The entire variable domain, with the rest obtained from reference TRBV18 and TRBJ2-5, is as follows: NAGVMQNPRHLVRRRGQEARLRCSPMKGHSHVYWYRQLPEEGLKFMVYLQKENIIDESGMPKERFSAEFPKEGPSILRIQQVVRGDSAAYFCASSPLEGGPVQETQYFGPGTRLLVL.

V and J are TRBV6-5 and TRBJ2-7; a possible D gene is TRBD1 (6 bases). Germline V gene data show CDR1 as MNHEY and CDR2 as SVGAGI. The CDR3 has 14 residues. V lost 0 bases and J lost 3, with 9 bases in between. CDR3 sequence: CASSYSRGGYEQYF. CDR3 bases: TGTGCCAGCAGTTACTCGAGAGGGGGCTACGAGCAGTACTTC.

The chain has TRBV2 and TRBJ1-3, with a tentative D call TRBD1 (5 bases). Germline V gene lookup returns CDR1 SNHLY and CDR2 FYNNEI. Trimming stripped 11 bases from V and 0 bases from J, with 17 bases between. This CDR3 comprises 15 residues. CDR3 sequence reads: CALGVFDSSGNTIYF. The CDR3 DNA follows: TGTGCCCTAGGGGTCTTTGACAGCTCTGGAAACACCATATATTTT.

CDR3 coding DNA: TGTGCCAGCAGTGAGGACAGGGTCTATCAGCCCCAGCATTTT. Its protein is CASSEDRVYQPQHF. This sequence joins TRBV6-1 and TRBJ1-5, with 8 bases identical to TRBD1. CDR3 length: 14 amino acids. The germline CDR1 and CDR2 sequences are MNHNS and SASEGT. The junction had 3 bases not matched to a gene; V was cut back by 3 bases and J by 5 bases.

The rearrangement links TRBV7-2 to TRBJ2-7; D is uncertain. The CDR3 has 15 amino acids. Germline V gene data show CDR1 as SGHTA and CDR2 as FQGNSA. Trimming shortened V by 2 bases and J by 0 bases, and 11 bases separated the two germline ends. CDR3 in amino acids: CASSLWIGASYEQYF. DNA for the CDR3: TGTGCCAGCAGCTTATGGATTGGTGCCTCCTACGAGCAGTACTTC.

This chain joins TRBV27 and TRBJ2-7; maybe TRBD2 (5 bases). Trimming removed 5 bases from V and 0 bases from J, with 11 bases in between. This CDR3 has 14 residues. Germline V gene lookup returns CDR1 MNHEY and CDR2 SMNVEV (reference sequence). The CDR3 spells CASSLAKGSYEQYF. The CDR3 DNA follows: TGTGCCAGCAGTCTAGCTAAGGGCTCCTACGAGCAGTACTTC.

The chain is built from TRBV18 and TRBJ2-1, with D perhaps TRBD1 (6 bases). CDR1 and CDR2 (germline): KGHSH, LQKENI. This CDR3 spans 15 amino acids. Trimming left V 3 bases short and J 4 bases short, with 13 bases between. CDR3 DNA sequence: TGTGCCAGCTCACCTTGGACAGAAGCTTACAATGAGCAGTTCTTC. Translation: CASSPWTEAYNEQFF. The variable domain in full, with the rest retrieved from reference TRBV18 and TRBJ2-1, is NAGVMQNPRHLVRRRGQEARLRCSPMKGHSHVYWYRQLPEEGLKFMVYLQKENIIDESGMPKERFSAEFPKEGPSILRIQQVVRGDSAAYFCASSPWTEAYNEQFFGPGTRLTVL.

The V gene is TRBV28, the J gene TRBJ2-7; 8 bases align to TRBD2. Germline CDR1 is MDHEN and CDR2 is SYDVKM. This CDR3 has 16 residues. V was pared by 1 base and J by 2 bases, with 7 bases of the junction left unmatched. The CDR3 loop is CASSLLGPGGAYEQYF. The CDR3 bases are TGTGCCAGCAGTTTATTGGGGCCCGGGGGGGCCTACGAGCAGTACTTC. Full variable domain (remainder filled in from reference TRBV28 and TRBJ2-7): DVKVTQSSRYLVKRTGEKVFLECVQDMDHENMFWYRQDPGLGLRLIYFSYDVKMKEKGDIPEGYSVSREKKERFSLILESASTNQTSMYLCASSLLGPGGAYEQYFGPGTRLTVT.

The genes are TRBV6-1 and TRBJ1-1; D is undetermined. The V gene lost 0 bases and the J gene lost 6 bases, with 14 bases spanning the gap. This CDR3 region has 15 residues. Germline V gene sequence: CDR1 MNHNS, CDR2 SASEGT. The CDR3 here is CASSEAVGSWAEAFF. The CDR3 DNA reads TGTGCCAGCAGTGAAGCGGTCGGGAGCTGGGCTGAAGCTTTCTTT.

The chain has TRBV27 and TRBJ2-1; D call uncertain. The CDR3 spans 12 residues. V lost 3 bases, J lost 6 bases, and 6 bases lay in between. Germline V gene lookup returns CDR1 MNHEY and CDR2 SMNVEV (reference sequence). The CDR3 region has the DNA TGTGCCAGCAGTTTGGTCGGCAATGAGCAGTTCTTC. This translates into CASSLVGNEQFF.

The chain is built from TRBV9 and TRBJ2-2; 8 bases agree with TRBD2. The CDR3 length is 16 residues. V shed 2 bases and J 1 base; nucleotides not matched to a gene: 4. In germline, CDR1 is SGDLS, CDR2 YYNGEE. CDR3 DNA sequence: TGTGCCAGCAGCGTTTACCGGGAGGGGAACACCGGGGAGCTGTTTTTT. As protein: CASSVYREGNTGELFF.

The chain has TRBV27 and TRBJ2-2; no clear D gene. CDR3 size: 10 residues. From germline, CDR1 is MNHEY and CDR2 SMNVEV (reference sequence). Trimming removed 1 base from V and 13 bases from J, with 4 bases in between. CDR3 coding DNA: TGTGCCAGCAGTTTATATGGGCTGTTTTTT. This translates into CASSLYGLFF.

The V gene is TRBV19, the J gene TRBJ2-7; D is unresolved. The CDR3 has 14 amino acids. Germline V gene lookup returns CDR1 LNHDA and CDR2 SQIVND (reference sequence). Trimming cost V 8 bases and J 0 bases, with 14 bases left between them. The CDR3 nucleotides are TGTGCCAGTCGGGCCCAGGTCTACTCCTACGAGCAGTACTTC. Its translation is CASRAQVYSYEQYF.

This clone was observed a handful of times. The V gene is TRBV18, the J gene TRBJ1-2, with D unresolved. Per germline, CDR1 KGHSH and CDR2 LQKENI. There are 12 residues in the CDR3. Trimming removed 4 bases from V and 8 bases from J, with 11 bases in between. CDR3 DNA sequence: TGTGCCAGCTCACGCCCCTTGGGGGGCTACACCTTC. It is translated as CASSRPLGGYTF.

The chain links TRBV5-1 to TRBJ2-1; 9 bases match TRBD1. CDR3 length equals 14 residues. Looked up from germline, CDR1 is SGHRS and CDR2 is YFSETQ. The V and J ends lost 0 bases and 8 bases, in that order; junction bases with no gene match: 3. The CDR3 here is CASSLAGTGYEQFF. CDR3 DNA: TGCGCCAGCAGCTTGGCTGGGACAGGGTATGAGCAGTTCTTC.

Turning to this clone: Other DNA sequences in this specimen translate into the identical CDR3. This chain connects TRBV19 to TRBJ1-1, with D possibly being TRBD1 (5 bases). Germline V CDR1 and CDR2: LNHDA, SQIVND (reference sequence). The CDR3 loop spans 14 amino acids. Trimming took 3 bases from V and 4 from J, leaving 12 bases between them. The chain's CDR3 is CASSIGGGGTEAFF. DNA of the CDR3: TGTGCCAGTAGTATTGGGGGGGGTGGCACTGAAGCTTTCTTT.

This chain joins TRBV5-4 and TRBJ1-2; unclear D gene. CDR1 and CDR2 (germline): SGHNT, YYREEE (reference sequence). V dropped 0 bases and J dropped 6 bases, with 12 bases sitting between them. CDR3 length: 14 amino acids. Here the CDR3 DNA reads TGTGCCAGCAGCTTGGAGTACGGAAAAAATGGCTACACCTTC. Translation: CASSLEYGKNGYTF.

The V gene is TRBV19, the J gene TRBJ1-2, with D possibly being TRBD1 (6 bases). Germline loops: CDR1 LNHDA, CDR2 SQIVND (reference sequence). This CDR3 is built from 14 residues. The V gene lost 4 bases and the J gene lost 4 bases, with 13 bases spanning the gap. Written as DNA, the CDR3 is TGTGCCAGTAGTACGCCGACAGGCCCCTATGGCTACACCTTC. Its translation: CASSTPTGPYGYTF. Variable domain in full (rest from reference TRBV19 and TRBJ1-2): DGGITQSPKYLFRKEGQNVTLSCEQNLNHDAMYWYRQDPGQGLRLIYYSQIVNDFQKGDIAEGYSVSREKKESFPLTVTSAQKNPTAFYLCASSTPTGPYGYTFGSGTRLTVV.

The chain joins TRBV5-1 to TRBJ2-1; TRBD1 aligns across 9 bases. J lost 6 bases, V lost 3 bases, and 4 bases had no gene match. Germline values: CDR1 SGHRS, CDR2 YFSETQ. This CDR3 contains 14 residues. CDR3 nucleotides: TGCGCCAGCAGCTCGGGACAGGGTCTCAATGAGCAGTTCTTC. Translated, it gives CASSSGQGLNEQFF. Using reference TRBV5-1 and TRBJ2-1 for the parts outside the CDR3, the full variable domain is KAGVTQTPRYLIKTRGQQVTLSCSPISGHRSVSWYQQTPGQGLQFLFEYFSETQRNKGNFPGRFSGRQFSNSRSEMNVSTLELGDSALYLCASSSGQGLNEQFFGPGTRLTVL.